Shown below are 27 T cell receptor beta chains from a single sample sequenced in a study of STAT5B mutations in CD4+ large granular lymphocyte leukemia. TCRdb's copy holds only in-frame clones and misses some; the assay was immunoSEQ multiplex PCR. The table lists some 40,000 clones, roughly four fifths of them singletons. Material for sequencing was CD4+ T cells from blood buffy coats. These receptors all stem from a human donor in good health.

V gene TRBV6-6 combines with J gene TRBJ2-6; 9 bases are shared with TRBD1. Germline-derived CDR1 and CDR2 are MNHNY and SVGAGI (reference sequence). CDR3 length equals 16 residues. The V segment lost 6 bases and the J segment 1 base; nucleotides outside the gene matches: 4. DNA of the CDR3: TGTGCCAGCAGGTTCGGACAGGGGTCTGGGGCCAACGTCCTGACTTTC. It codes for CASRFGQGSGANVLTF.

The chain joins TRBV6-6 to TRBJ2-7, with D perhaps TRBD1 (6 bases). Germline V gene sequence: CDR1 MNHNY, CDR2 SVGAGI (reference sequence). The CDR3 consists of 15 residues. V dropped 6 bases and J dropped 6 bases, with 21 bases sitting between them. CDR3 in amino acids: CASSPVARGYGEQYF. In nucleotides, the CDR3 is TGTGCCAGCAGCCCCGTTGCCAGGGGCTATGGCGAGCAGTACTTC.

The J gene is TRBJ2-7, the V gene TRBV7-8; 7 nucleotides agree with TRBD1. Looked up from germline, CDR1 is SGHVS and CDR2 is FQNEAQ. The CDR3 totals 13 residues. Germline trimming cut 4 bases from V and 3 bases from J; bases unmatched to any gene: 3. In nucleotides, the CDR3 is TGTGCCAGCAGCTGGGACAGACTCTACGAGCAGTACTTC. Residues: CASSWDRLYEQYF.

V and J are TRBV4-1 and TRBJ2-6; 9 bases are shared with TRBD1. The trim removed 0 bases at V and 2 bases at J, leaving 5 bases unmatched. There are 18 residues in the CDR3. CDR1 and CDR2 (germline): MGHRA, YSYEKL. CDR3 region: CASSQDEQGATGANVLTF. CDR3 in DNA: TGCGCCAGCAGCCAAGATGAACAGGGGGCAACTGGGGCCAACGTCCTGACTTTC.

The CDR3 loop is CSARDSATQYF. Here the CDR3 DNA reads TGCAGTGCTAGAGATTCGGCGACCCAGTACTTC. This chain connects TRBV20-1 to TRBJ2-5; D unresolved. The CDR3 covers 11 residues. Between the trimmed V and J ends, which lost 0 bases and 7 bases, there was a span of 6 bases. CDR1 and CDR2 from the germline V gene are DFQATT and SNEGSKA (reference sequence).

This clone has a handful of counts. The chain is built from TRBV2 and TRBJ1-5; 9 positions agree with TRBD1. The V gene end was trimmed by 6 bases and the J gene end by 2 bases; junction bases not matched to a gene: 5. This CDR3 region has 15 residues. Germline CDR1 reads SNHLY; CDR2 reads FYNNEI. The CDR3 sequence is CASRQGALGNQPQHF. Written as DNA, the CDR3 is TGTGCCAGCAGACAGGGGGCATTAGGCAATCAGCCCCAGCATTTT.

This clone was counted only a few times. The chain recombines TRBV10-3 with TRBJ2-7; the match to TRBD1 covers 10 bases. The germline V gene has CDR1 ENHRY and CDR2 SYGVKD. Germline trimming cut 4 bases from V and 2 bases from J; bases unmatched to any gene: 14. CDR3 length: 18 amino acids. The CDR3 DNA reads as TGTGCCATCAGTGGGACAGGGGGGGCTCCAGGAGCCGCCTACGAGCAGTACTTC. Translated: CAISGTGGAPGAAYEQYF.

The genes are TRBV5-1 and TRBJ1-2, with TRBD1 matching over 7 bases. After removal of 4 bases from V and 3 bases from J, the junction contained 9 bases not matched to a gene. This CDR3 has 15 amino acids. Looked up from germline, CDR1 is SGHRS and CDR2 is YFSETQ. Here the CDR3 reads CASSPGQRRDYGYTF. CDR3 DNA: TGCGCCAGCAGCCCGGGACAGCGGAGGGACTATGGCTACACCTTC.

This clone has just a few counts. CDR3 protein: CASSLAQGGGNQPQHF. DNA of the CDR3: TGTGCCAGCAGCTTGGCCCAGGGGGGAGGCAATCAGCCCCAGCATTTT. The chain recombines TRBV5-4 with TRBJ1-5; 7 bases agree with TRBD1. CDR1 is SGHNT, CDR2 YYREEE, per germline (reference sequence). Trimming cost V 0 bases and J 2 bases; bases outside gene matches: 5. The CDR3 consists of 16 residues.

The chain employs TRBV25-1 and TRBJ1-2, with a tentative D call TRBD1 (5 bases). V lost 0 bases to trimming and J lost 4 bases, with 15 bases between them. CDR1 MGHDK and CDR2 SYGVNS come from the germline V gene. This CDR3 is 16 amino acids long. DNA for the CDR3: TGTGCCAGCAGTGAATATGGGGGGGGAGTTAGCTATGGCTACACCTTC. As protein: CASSEYGGGVSYGYTF.

The V and J genes are TRBV6-1 and TRBJ1-5; tentatively, D is TRBD1 (5 bases). The CDR3 contains 13 residues. Per the germline V gene, CDR1 is MNHNS and CDR2 is SASEGT. V was shortened by 4 bases and J by 7 bases, with 11 bases between the two germline ends. The chain's CDR3 is CASSGGILQPQHF. Written as DNA, the CDR3 is TGTGCCAGCAGTGGGGGGATCCTACAGCCCCAGCATTTT.

This clone was counted only a few times. CDR3 coding DNA: TGTGCCAGCAGTTTATCTGGCGCGGGGCTCCTCTACGAGCAGTACTTC. This codes for CASSLSGAGLLYEQYF. The chain combines TRBV27 with TRBJ2-7, with D tentatively TRBD2 (6 bases). Germline V CDR1 and CDR2: MNHEY, SMNVEV (reference sequence). CDR3 length: 16 amino acids. V lost 0 bases, J lost 3 bases, and 15 bases lay in between.

The V call is TRBV13, the J call TRBJ2-2; either TRBD1 or TRBD2 may supply D (5 bases each). Germline CDR1 reads PRHDT; CDR2 reads FYEKMQ (reference sequence). The ends were cut back, 3 bases at V and 4 bases at J, with 15 bases in the middle. The CDR3 totals 16 residues. CDR3 DNA sequence: TGTGCCAGCAGCTTGGGGCAGGCGAGGGGCACCGGGGAGCTGTTTTTT. It codes for CASSLGQARGTGELFF.

The chain couples TRBV5-6 to TRBJ2-1; D remains unclear. The V gene's germline CDR1 is SGHDT and CDR2 YYEEEE. The V end was cut by 0 bases, the J end by 9 bases, with 10 bases between. The CDR3 length is 13 residues. CDR3 nucleotides: TGTGCCAGCAGCTTGGCTTTAGGCCGTGAGCAGTTCTTC. As protein: CASSLALGREQFF.

The chain employs TRBV4-1 and TRBJ2-3; TRBD1 matches 10 bases. CDR1 is MGHRA, CDR2 YSYEKL, per germline. With V trimmed by 5 bases and J by 5 bases, 7 bases remained unmatched. This CDR3 contains 15 residues. CDR3 in amino acids: CASSSPGQGKDTQYF. The CDR3 DNA sequence: TGCGCCAGCAGCTCCCCGGGACAGGGGAAAGATACGCAGTATTTT.

The gene calls are TRBV19 and TRBJ2-5; D perhaps matches TRBD1 (5 bases). The V end lost 2 bases, the J end lost 5 bases, and 15 bases lay between the germline ends. The germline V gene has CDR1 LNHDA and CDR2 SQIVND (reference sequence). The length of the CDR3 is 15 residues. CDR3 DNA sequence: TGTGCCAGTAGTATATGGGCGTCGAAGGGGGAGACCCAGTACTTC. Protein: CASSIWASKGETQYF.

The genes are TRBV7-3 and TRBJ2-5; D may be TRBD1 (6 bases). Germline values: CDR1 SGHTA, CDR2 FQGTGA. The CDR3 length is 13 residues. The V gene lost 4 bases and the J gene lost 3 bases, with 9 bases spanning the gap. The CDR3 is CASSSGVEETQYF. The CDR3 DNA reads as TGTGCCAGCAGCTCAGGGGTGGAAGAGACCCAGTACTTC.

The chain joins TRBV5-6 to TRBJ1-2; 7 bases match TRBD1. Trimming removed 4 bases from V and 5 bases from J; junction bases left unmatched: 20. The V gene's germline CDR1 is SGHDT and CDR2 YYEEEE. The CDR3 covers 18 residues. The CDR3 is CASSPIRSGGTTLYGYTF. CDR3 DNA: TGTGCCAGCAGCCCCATACGGTCAGGGGGTACCACCTTATATGGCTACACCTTC.

The rearrangement uses TRBV7-2 and TRBJ1-1; D gene ambiguous. Germline assignment: CDR1 SGHTA and CDR2 FQGNSA. This CDR3 is built from 14 residues. V lost 5 bases to trimming and J lost 5 bases, with 15 bases between them. The CDR3 DNA follows: TGTGCCAGCAGCCAGCGGACCCCCGGTACTGAAGCTTTCTTT. It codes for CASSQRTPGTEAFF.

This chain links TRBV18 with TRBJ2-1; 10 positions agree with TRBD2. V shed 2 bases and J 9 bases; nucleotides not matched to a gene: 10. This CDR3 has 16 amino acids. Per germline, CDR1 KGHSH and CDR2 LQKENI. Here the CDR3 reads CASSPSVAGGRGEQFF. CDR3 DNA sequence: TGTGCCAGCTCACCAAGCGTAGCGGGAGGACGTGGTGAGCAGTTCTTC.

This clone was seen only once. This chain joins TRBV29-1 and TRBJ1-1, with D possibly TRBD1 on 6 matching bases. Germline V gene data show CDR1 as SQVTM and CDR2 as ANQGSEA. The CDR3 is made up of 17 amino acids. Trimming left V 4 bases short and J 0 bases short, with 21 bases between. CDR3 in amino acids: CSVGPEGGLPMNTEAFF. The CDR3 nucleotides are TGCAGCGTTGGCCCTGAGGGGGGGTTACCTATGAACACTGAAGCTTTCTTT.

The rearrangement joins TRBV30 to TRBJ2-7, with D tentatively TRBD1 or TRBD2 (6 bases each). V was trimmed by 4 bases and J by 4 bases, leaving 17 bases between them. This CDR3 contains 14 residues. CDR1 is GTSNPN, CDR2 SVGIG, per germline (reference sequence). CDR3 sequence: CAWNPGLRGYEQYF. As DNA, the CDR3 is TGTGCCTGGAACCCGGGACTCAGGGGTTACGAGCAGTACTTC.

The rearrangement uses TRBV7-9 and TRBJ2-5, with D uncertain. The CDR3 runs 13 residues. Trimming took off 1 base at V and 5 bases at J, with 8 bases between the two ends. Germline CDR1 and CDR2: SEHNR and FQNEAQ (reference sequence). CDR3 loop: CASSLGSVETQYF. CDR3 in DNA: TGTGCCAGCAGCTTAGGGTCAGTTGAGACCCAGTACTTC.

This clone has just a few counts. The genes are TRBV7-9 and TRBJ1-5, with D perhaps matching TRBD1 (5 bases). V lost 6 bases and J lost 1, with 10 bases in between. The CDR3 spans 14 residues. From germline, CDR1 is SEHNR and CDR2 FQNEAQ (reference sequence). The CDR3 protein is CASSSGMSNQPQHF. The CDR3 DNA reads TGTGCCAGCAGTTCAGGGATGAGCAATCAGCCCCAGCATTTT.

V gene TRBV5-1 combines with J gene TRBJ1-6; 9 bases line up with TRBD1. CDR1 is SGHRS, CDR2 YFSETQ, per germline. This CDR3 has 14 amino acids. The junction had 3 bases not matched to a gene; V was cut back by 4 bases and J by 7 bases. The CDR3 nucleotides read TGCGCCAGCAGCGACAGGGGGGGCAATTCACCCCTCCACTTT. Its protein is CASSDRGGNSPLHF.

J is TRBJ1-1 and V is TRBV2; D call uncertain. The germline V gene has CDR1 SNHLY and CDR2 FYNNEI. The V gene lost 3 bases and the J gene lost 1 base, with 6 bases spanning the gap. The CDR3 length is 13 residues. The CDR3 bases are TGTGCCAGCAGTGATATGAGGAACACTGAAGCTTTCTTT. It codes for CASSDMRNTEAFF.

The genes are TRBV29-1 and TRBJ1-3; D uncertain. V lost 4 bases and J lost 1, with 5 bases in between. The CDR3 covers 12 residues. Germline V lookup: CDR1 SQVTM, CDR2 ANQGSEA. The CDR3: CSVGGSGNTIYF. The CDR3 nucleotides read TGCAGCGTTGGCGGATCTGGAAACACCATATATTTT.